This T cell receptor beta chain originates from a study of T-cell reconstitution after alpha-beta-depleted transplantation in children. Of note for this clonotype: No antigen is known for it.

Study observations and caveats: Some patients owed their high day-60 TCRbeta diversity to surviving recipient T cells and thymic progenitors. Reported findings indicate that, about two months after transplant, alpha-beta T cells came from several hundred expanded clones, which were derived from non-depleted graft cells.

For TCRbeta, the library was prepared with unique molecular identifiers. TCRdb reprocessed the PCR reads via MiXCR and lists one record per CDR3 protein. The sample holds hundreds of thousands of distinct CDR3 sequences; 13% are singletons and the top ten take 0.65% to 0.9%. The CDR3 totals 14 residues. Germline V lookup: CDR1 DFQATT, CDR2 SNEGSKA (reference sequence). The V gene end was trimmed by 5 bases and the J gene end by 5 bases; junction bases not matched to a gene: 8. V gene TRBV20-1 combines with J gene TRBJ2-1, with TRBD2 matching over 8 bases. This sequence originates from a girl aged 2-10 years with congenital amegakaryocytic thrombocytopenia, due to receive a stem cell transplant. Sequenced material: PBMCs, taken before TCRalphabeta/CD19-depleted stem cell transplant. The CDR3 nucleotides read TGCAGTGCTCACAGAGCGGGGGATCACAATGAGCAGTTCTTC. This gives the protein CSAHRAGDHNEQFF.